Listed here are 5 T cell receptor beta chains from one sample, sequenced in a study of T cell responses to AZD1222 COVID-19 vaccine. Sequencing used immunoSEQ multiplex PCR; TCRdb keeps in-frame clones, though not all of them. The sample lists some 170,000 clones, 85% to 90% occurring once. Sample: peripheral blood, taken 28 days after the second dose of the MenACWY control vaccine. The receptors were gathered from an adult who received the MenACWY meningococcal vaccine as a control.

The chain is built from TRBV9 and TRBJ1-4; the D gene is possibly TRBD1 (6 bases). The ends were cut back, 3 bases at V and 0 bases at J, with 6 bases in the middle. The germline gives CDR1 SGDLS, CDR2 YYNGEE. This CDR3 is built from 14 residues. CDR3 DNA: TGTGCCAGCAGCGACAGGGCAACTAATGAAAAACTGTTTTTT. Protein sequence: CASSDRATNEKLFF.

V usage is TRBV24-1 and J usage is TRBJ2-1; D uncertain. V dropped 4 bases and J dropped 0 bases, with 12 bases sitting between them. The CDR3 runs to 16 residues. The germline CDR1 and CDR2 sequences are KGHDR and SFDVKD. The CDR3, as DNA: TGTGCCACCAGTGACGCCGACTCAAGCTCCTACAATGAGCAGTTCTTC. This translates into CATSDADSSSYNEQFF.

This chain uses TRBV9 with TRBJ2-5; D gene unclear. V gave up 4 bases and J gave up 5 bases, with 18 bases separating them. Germline loops: CDR1 SGDLS, CDR2 YYNGEE. The CDR3 is 15 amino acids. Here the CDR3 reads CASSPTSSRRETQYF. The CDR3 nucleotides read TGTGCCAGCAGCCCCACTTCGTCCCGAAGGGAGACCCAGTACTTC.

The V and J genes are TRBV10-1 and TRBJ2-1; TRBD2 might be the D (5 bases). Trimming removed 5 bases at V and 6 bases at J, with 14 bases between. CDR3 size: 14 residues. Germline CDR1 is WNHNN and CDR2 is SYGVQD (reference sequence). CDR3 DNA: TGCGCCAGCAGTCAGAGTCTAGCAGTCAATGAGCAGTTCTTC. Translating it yields CASSQSLAVNEQFF.

The V gene is TRBV24-1, the J gene TRBJ2-5; D is possibly TRBD1 (6 bases). The CDR3 length is 14 residues. CDR1 and CDR2 from the germline V gene are KGHDR and SFDVKD. Trimming removed 10 bases from V and 1 base from J, with 15 bases in between. The CDR3 protein is CATGSGAFQETQYF. In DNA form, the CDR3 reads TGTGCCACGGGCTCAGGGGCGTTCCAAGAGACCCAGTACTTC.